These 19 T cell receptor beta chains were sequenced from one sample in a study of HIV-infected patients and healthy controls. Around 530 ng RNA was reverse transcribed with alpha and beta constant-region primers. Each of the alpha and beta chains got its own library through chain-specific third strand synthesis with indices. TCRdb re-analysed the 5' RACE reads in MiXCR, keeping a single row per CDR3 protein. This sample has more than 5,500 distinct CDR3 sequences, with under 30% found just once. Whole blood was used without fractionation, so all unsorted peripheral T cells were included. Sequenced here: blood, sampled before antiretroviral therapy. These receptors were collected from an adult with HIV infection.

About this clonotype itself: It may be a read error: a sequence one base away is much more abundant. V and J are TRBV18 and TRBJ1-1, with a tentative D call TRBD1 (5 bases). The CDR3 is made up of 14 amino acids. CDR1 KGHSH and CDR2 LQKENI come from the germline V gene. CDR3 amino acids: CASSPPSRVAEALF. DNA for the CDR3: TGTGCCAGCTCACCACCGTCCAGGGTCGCTGAAGCTTTATTT.

This clonotype rates as medium-sized (0.01 to 0.1%). The rearrangement links TRBV18 to TRBJ1-4; the D gene is possibly TRBD1 (6 bases). V lost 3 bases and J lost 8, with 25 bases in between. CDR1 and CDR2 (germline): KGHSH, LQKENI. The CDR3 is 18 amino acids. The CDR3 DNA follows: TGTGCCAGCTCACCCGCACCAATTTCCCAGGGGATGAAGGAAAAACTGTTTTTT. Translated: CASSPAPISQGMKEKLFF.

V usage is TRBV28 and J usage is TRBJ2-7; 12 nucleotides agree with TRBD2. Per the germline V gene, CDR1 is MDHEN and CDR2 is SYDVKM. With 5 bases clipped from V and 5 bases from J, the junction kept 4 bases outside the gene matches. The length of the CDR3 is 14 residues. The chain's CDR3 is CASSLAGGPHEQYF. The CDR3 nucleotides read TGTGCCAGCAGTCTAGCGGGGGGGCCCCACGAGCAGTACTTC.

This clonotype ranks as medium-sized (0.01 to 0.1%). The chain has TRBV7-6 and TRBJ2-7; D remains ambiguous. The CDR3 runs to 14 residues. The germline V gene encodes CDR1 SGHVS and CDR2 FNYEAQ. V was pared by 1 base and J by 2 bases, with 9 bases between. The DNA of the CDR3 is TGTGCCAGCAGCTTAGGCCTCGCCACCTACGAGCAGTACTTC. As protein: CASSLGLATYEQYF.

By sample fraction, this clonotype is medium-sized (0.01 to 0.1%). The genes are TRBV20-1 and TRBJ2-1; TRBD2 matches at 12 bases. The CDR3 loop spans 15 amino acids. The V and J ends lost 2 bases and 6 bases, in that order; junction bases with no gene match: 5. Germline CDR1 is DFQATT and CDR2 is SNEGSKA (reference sequence). In nucleotides, the CDR3 is TGCAGTGCTAGACGACTAGCGGGGGAGCTCAATGAGCAGTTCTTC. Its protein is CSARRLAGELNEQFF.

This clonotype was observed many times. The V and J genes are TRBV3-1 and TRBJ2-7, with 12 bases identical to TRBD1. The trim removed 4 bases at V and 9 bases at J, leaving 13 bases unmatched. The germline V gene encodes CDR1 LGHDT and CDR2 YNNKEL (reference sequence). The CDR3 loop spans 16 amino acids. CDR3 coding DNA: TGTGCCAGCAGCCCTAACTCCGGGACAGGGGGCGAGGTGCAGTACTTC. Encoded protein: CASSPNSGTGGEVQYF.

In its sample, this clonotype is medium-sized. The V call is TRBV9, the J call TRBJ2-5; no clear D gene. Germline-derived CDR1 and CDR2 are SGDLS and YYNGEE. V dropped 1 base and J dropped 1 base, with 8 bases sitting between them. This CDR3 has 14 amino acids. In DNA, the CDR3 is TGTGCCAGCAGCGTACGGCCAGTCCAAGAGACCCAGTACTTC. Protein: CASSVRPVQETQYF.

This clonotype has just a few counts. The genes are TRBV30 and TRBJ2-7; 7 nucleotides match TRBD1. This CDR3 is 14 amino acids long. The junction had 4 bases not matched to a gene; V was cut back by 0 bases and J by 2 bases. CDR1 and CDR2 from the germline V gene are GTSNPN and SVGIG (reference sequence). CDR3 residues: CAWSVSGGTYEQYF. The DNA of the CDR3 is TGTGCCTGGAGTGTGTCAGGGGGAACCTACGAGCAGTACTTC. Filled out from reference TRBV30 and TRBJ2-7, the complete variable domain reads SQTIHQWPATLVQPVGSPLSLECTVEGTSNPNLYWYRQAAGRGLQLLFYSVGIGQISSEVPQNLSASRPQDRQFILSSKKLLLSDSGFYLCAWSVSGGTYEQYFGPGTRLTVT.

The CDR3 loop reads CASSTHGGTEAFF. In DNA, the CDR3 is TGTGCCAGCAGCACACACGGTGGGACTGAAGCTTTCTTT. The J gene is TRBJ1-1, the V gene TRBV7-4; D not certain. V was clipped by 5 bases and J by 5 bases, with 12 bases between them. Germline CDR1 and CDR2: SGHVT and SQSDAQ. The CDR3 covers 13 residues.

At least ten counts were recorded for this clonotype. V usage is TRBV4-2 and J usage is TRBJ2-3; D gene unclear. Germline values: CDR1 LGHNA, CDR2 YNFKEQ. The CDR3 consists of 17 residues. V lost 0 bases and J 2 bases, leaving 15 bases between the germline ends. The CDR3 nucleotides are TGTGCCAGCAGCCAAGAGCCAATCACGGCGTTCACAGATACGCAGTATTTT. This translates into CASSQEPITAFTDTQYF.

This clonotype rates as medium-sized. This chain links TRBV12-3 or TRBV12-4 with TRBJ1-2, with TRBD1 identical over 9 bases. V trimming: 6 bases; J trimming: 6 bases; junction bases outside the gene matches: 11. The CDR3 extends over 15 amino acids. CDR3 sequence (DNA): TGTGCCAGCAGCCTCACAGGGGGCGGTTGGAATGGCTACACCTTC. Translating it yields CASSLTGGGWNGYTF.

The rearrangement uses TRBV12-3 or TRBV12-4 and TRBJ1-5; a weak D match, TRBD1 (6 bases). V lost 8 bases to trimming and J lost 4 bases, with 12 bases between them. The CDR3 is 13 residues long. CDR3 DNA: TGTGCCAGCGCTGTAGGGGGGAATCAGCCCCAGCATTTT. It specifies CASAVGGNQPQHF.

At least ten counts were recorded for this clonotype. This rearrangement joins TRBV19 to TRBJ1-2; TRBD1 is a possible D gene (5 bases). The CDR3 runs 15 residues. V was trimmed by 0 bases and J by 2 bases, leaving 10 bases between them. CDR1 and CDR2 (germline): LNHDA, SQIVND (reference sequence). The CDR3 DNA sequence: TGTGCCAGTAGTATAGATCGTGAGGGGAACTATGGCTACACCTTC. Protein product: CASSIDREGNYGYTF. Supplemented by reference TRBV19 and TRBJ1-2, the full variable domain reads DGGITQSPKYLFRKEGQNVTLSCEQNLNHDAMYWYRQDPGQGLRLIYYSQIVNDFQKGDIAEGYSVSREKKESFPLTVTSAQKNPTAFYLCASSIDREGNYGYTFGSGTRLTVV.

This clonotype was observed a handful of times. V usage is TRBV25-1 and J usage is TRBJ2-3; perhaps D is TRBD1 or TRBD2 (5 bases each). This CDR3 is 11 amino acids long. From germline, CDR1 is MGHDK and CDR2 SYGVNS. The V and J ends lost 4 bases and 6 bases respectively, with 5 bases between them. The CDR3 DNA sequence: TGTGCCAGCAGTGGGGGGGATACGCAGTATTTT. Translation gives CASSGGDTQYF.

Note on this clonotype: A much larger clone sits a single nucleotide away, making a read error possible. The V and J genes are TRBV13 and TRBJ1-2, with unresolved D. The germline CDR1 and CDR2 sequences are PRHDT and FYEKMQ (reference sequence). The CDR3 is 15 residues long. Trimming shortened V by 2 bases and J by 8 bases, and 18 bases separated the two germline ends. Here the CDR3 DNA reads TGTGCCAGCAGCTTAATCAGAAAGGACTTGGGCGGCTACACCTTC. Translation gives CASSLIRKDLGGYTF.

This clonotype was seen only a few times. The chain employs TRBV20-1 and TRBJ2-3; D not certain. V gave up 5 bases and J gave up 4 bases, with 16 bases separating them. Germline V gives CDR1 DFQATT, CDR2 SNEGSKA (reference sequence). The CDR3 has 14 amino acids. The CDR3: CSAVPPNPPDTQYF. Written as DNA, the CDR3 is TGCAGTGCTGTACCCCCCAACCCCCCAGATACGCAGTATTTT.

This clonotype was seen at least ten times. DNA for the CDR3: TGCGCCAGCACAGGGGCCCGGAACACTGAAGCTTTCTTT. It translates to CASTGARNTEAFF. The chain has TRBV5-1 and TRBJ1-1; possible D gene TRBD1, 6 bases. Looked up from germline, CDR1 is SGHRS and CDR2 is YFSETQ. V gave up 6 bases and J gave up 1 base, with 10 bases separating them. The CDR3 covers 13 residues.

Ten or more counts support this clonotype. The chain is built from TRBV28 and TRBJ2-3; 8 nucleotides line up with TRBD2. The CDR3 totals 15 residues. V was clipped by 7 bases and J by 1 base; unmatched bases: 7. Germline assignment: CDR1 MDHEN and CDR2 SYDVKM. The CDR3 DNA reads TGTGCCAGCACGGGGGGGGGAGCCCGCACAGATACGCAGTATTTT. Translating gives CASTGGGARTDTQYF.

V and J are TRBV18 and TRBJ2-5; D tentatively reads TRBD1 or TRBD2 (5 bases each). Germline CDR1 reads KGHSH; CDR2 reads LQKENI. This CDR3 is 14 amino acids long. Trimming left V 2 bases short and J 4 bases short, with 11 bases between. The CDR3 DNA follows: TGTGCCAGCTCACCAACCGGGACGACAGAGACCCAGTACTTC. The encoded protein is CASSPTGTTETQYF.